The 19 T cell receptor beta chains below all came from one sample that was sequenced in a study of cytomegalovirus exposure and HLA in healthy donors. The PCR employed 60 Vbeta primers together with 13 Jbeta primers. Clones were read by immunoSEQ multiplex PCR, and TCRdb kept only the in-frame ones, dropping some. The sample has more than 65,000 clones. The sequenced material came from PBMCs. The receptors shown here come from a man in his forties in good health and CMV-seronegative.

The chain links TRBV27 to TRBJ2-3; D perhaps matches TRBD1 (5 bases). Germline assignment: CDR1 MNHEY and CDR2 SMNVEV (reference sequence). Trimming pared 5 bases from V and 5 bases from J, leaving 14 bases between. The CDR3 length is 14 residues. In nucleotides, the CDR3 is TGTGCCAGCAGTAACAGGATCAACGGAGATACGCAGTATTTT. Protein sequence: CASSNRINGDTQYF.

This sequence joins TRBV13 and TRBJ2-3; 9 bases match TRBD2. Germline V CDR1 and CDR2: PRHDT, FYEKMQ (reference sequence). J was trimmed by 1 base and V by 6 bases; bases with no gene match: 5. The CDR3 sequence is 15 residues long. In DNA form, the CDR3 reads TGTGCCAGCAGAACAGTAGCGGGAGGCACAGATACGCAGTATTTT. Amino acid sequence: CASRTVAGGTDTQYF.

V and J are TRBV19 and TRBJ1-5; 7 bases line up with TRBD1. Germline loops: CDR1 LNHDA, CDR2 SQIVND (reference sequence). Trimming at V came to 6 bases and at J to 11 bases, leaving 16 bases not matched to a gene. The CDR3 covers 15 residues. Written as DNA, the CDR3 is TGTGCCAGTAGCCTTTGGACAGGCCGAGATATCGCCCAGCATTTT. As protein: CASSLWTGRDIAQHF.

V is TRBV7-6 and J is TRBJ1-1; D unclear. V lost 5 bases, J lost 5 bases, and 12 bases lay in between. Per the germline V gene, CDR1 is SGHVS and CDR2 is FNYEAQ. The CDR3 runs 13 residues. The CDR3 protein is CASSQDSRTEAFF. DNA for the CDR3: TGTGCCAGCAGCCAGGATAGTCGGACTGAAGCTTTCTTT.

The V call is TRBV19, the J call TRBJ1-6; possibly TRBD1 for D (6 bases). V was trimmed by 1 base and J by 7 bases, leaving 11 bases between them. Germline-derived CDR1 and CDR2 are LNHDA and SQIVND (reference sequence). The CDR3 is 15 residues long. The CDR3 here is CASSIGGQTNSPLHF. CDR3 sequence (DNA): TGTGCCAGTAGTATAGGAGGACAGACAAATTCACCCCTCCACTTT.

The chain has TRBV2 and TRBJ1-1; TRBD1 is a possible D gene (5 bases). V was trimmed by 4 bases and J by 5 bases, leaving 17 bases between them. CDR1 and CDR2 (germline): SNHLY, FYNNEI. The CDR3 loop spans 15 amino acids. CDR3 amino acids: CASSVTRGMGTEAFF. The CDR3 DNA is TGTGCCAGCAGTGTGACAAGGGGAATGGGGACTGAAGCTTTCTTT.

The CDR3 loop reads CAWSVGGSYEQYF. CDR3 nucleotide sequence: TGTGCCTGGAGTGTGGGAGGGTCGTACGAGCAGTACTTC. The chain links TRBV30 to TRBJ2-7, with 7 positions matching TRBD2. Germline CDR1 is GTSNPN and CDR2 is SVGIG (reference sequence). The CDR3 totals 13 residues. The V segment lost 0 bases and the J segment 4 bases; nucleotides outside the gene matches: 3. The variable domain in full, completed from reference TRBV30 and TRBJ2-7, reads SQTIHQWPATLVQPVGSPLSLECTVEGTSNPNLYWYRQAAGRGLQLLFYSVGIGQISSEVPQNLSASRPQDRQFILSSKKLLLSDSGFYLCAWSVGGSYEQYFGPGTRLTVT.

The chain joins TRBV7-9 to TRBJ2-3; tentative D call: TRBD2 (6 bases). The V gene's germline CDR1 is SEHNR and CDR2 FQNEAQ (reference sequence). The CDR3 is 15 residues long. V dropped 7 bases and J dropped 4 bases, with 18 bases sitting between them. The DNA for the CDR3 is TGTGCCAGCACAACCACGGGGCGGGGAGCAGATACGCAGTATTTT. It specifies CASTTTGRGADTQYF.

The chain recombines TRBV4-2 with TRBJ1-1, with D possibly TRBD1 on 5 matching bases. Germline-derived CDR1 and CDR2 are LGHNA and YNFKEQ. CDR3 length: 15 amino acids. The germline V and J ends were trimmed by 1 base and 4 bases, with 13 bases remaining between them. The CDR3 DNA reads TGTGCCAGCAGCCAAGGGAGACAGTCGGGCACTGAAGCTTTCTTT. Residues: CASSQGRQSGTEAFF.

The chain carries TRBV6-5 and TRBJ2-7, with 8 bases matching TRBD1. CDR1 is MNHEY and CDR2 is SVGAGI in the germline V gene. The CDR3 length is 15 residues. The V gene end was trimmed by 0 bases and the J gene end by 2 bases; junction bases not matched to a gene: 3. This CDR3 reads CASSYSQGAAYEQYF. The DNA for the CDR3 is TGTGCCAGCAGTTACTCCCAGGGGGCGGCCTACGAGCAGTACTTC.

The chain has TRBV5-5 and TRBJ1-5, with TRBD1 matching over 9 bases. Germline-derived CDR1 and CDR2 are SGHKS and YYEKEE (reference sequence). Trimming at V came to 0 bases and at J to 7 bases, leaving 5 bases not matched to a gene. CDR3 length equals 15 residues. CDR3 bases: TGTGCCAGCAGCTTGGGGGACAGGGCTACCCAGCCCCAGCATTTT. It specifies CASSLGDRATQPQHF.

CDR3 DNA sequence: TGTGCCAGGGCCCAAATTGGCTACACCTTC. Amino acid sequence: CARAQIGYTF. The chain is built from TRBV2 and TRBJ1-2; D remains ambiguous. V was clipped by 9 bases and J by 7 bases, with 9 bases between them. The CDR3 consists of 10 residues. CDR1 and CDR2 (germline): SNHLY, FYNNEI.

The rearrangement joins TRBV5-1 to TRBJ2-3, with TRBD1 identical over 7 bases. In germline, CDR1 is SGHRS, CDR2 YFSETQ. CDR3 length equals 17 residues. J was trimmed by 3 bases and V by 0 bases; bases with no gene match: 10. Here the CDR3 reads CASSLGGGRGLTDTQYF. The CDR3 DNA reads TGCGCCAGCAGCTTGGGGGGCGGCAGGGGGTTAACAGATACGCAGTATTTT.

The V call is TRBV18, the J call TRBJ1-6; 9 nucleotides line up with TRBD1. Germline V gene lookup returns CDR1 KGHSH and CDR2 LQKENI. This CDR3 has 14 residues. Trimming took 3 bases from V and 7 from J; bases not matched to a gene: 1. CDR3 in amino acids: CASSPGQGNSPLHF. CDR3 bases: TGTGCCAGCTCACCGGGACAGGGAAATTCACCCCTCCACTTT.

The chain couples TRBV4-2 to TRBJ2-5; D is undetermined. This CDR3 has 14 amino acids. The V and J ends lost 1 base and 3 bases respectively, with 9 bases between them. The germline V gene has CDR1 LGHNA and CDR2 YNFKEQ. The CDR3 is CASSQGGEEETQYF. In nucleotides, the CDR3 is TGTGCCAGCAGCCAAGGAGGCGAGGAAGAGACCCAGTACTTC.

The rearrangement links TRBV11-3 to TRBJ1-1; a possible D gene is TRBD1 (6 bases). Trimming removed 6 bases from V and 6 bases from J, with 17 bases in between. The CDR3 has 14 amino acids. Germline values: CDR1 SGHNT, CDR2 YENEEA. CDR3 sequence reads: CASSQYGTNSEAFF. DNA for the CDR3: TGTGCCAGCAGTCAATACGGGACAAATTCTGAAGCTTTCTTT.

The CDR3 coding sequence is TGTGCCAGTAGTATACTACTTTCTGACTACGAGCAGTACTTC. Protein product: CASSILLSDYEQYF. This chain uses TRBV19 with TRBJ2-7; no definite D call. Germline V gene lookup returns CDR1 LNHDA and CDR2 SQIVND (reference sequence). The CDR3 has 14 amino acids. Trimming took 2 bases from V and 3 from J, leaving 11 bases between them.

CDR3: CAWSVGGDEQFF. In nucleotides, the CDR3 is TGTGCCTGGAGTGTTGGGGGCGATGAGCAGTTCTTC. The chain joins TRBV30 to TRBJ2-1, with a weak D call TRBD1 (6 bases). The CDR3 runs 12 residues. The V gene's germline CDR1 is GTSNPN and CDR2 SVGIG (reference sequence). V shed 0 bases and J shed 8 bases, with 8 bases lying between them.

The chain employs TRBV6-1 and TRBJ2-5; D is unresolved. The CDR3 runs 10 residues. The germline gives CDR1 MNHNS, CDR2 SASEGT. V was cut by 6 bases and J by 7 bases, with 6 bases left in between. The CDR3 is CASSRGTQYF. CDR3 in DNA: TGTGCCAGCAGCCGAGGGACCCAGTACTTC.